This note documents a single T cell receptor beta chain sequence. The antigen is not known. The sample comes from a study of graft-versus-host responses after intestinal transplantation. The V gene's germline CDR1 is SGHRS and CDR2 YFSETQ. V shed 0 bases and J shed 3 bases, with 10 bases lying between them. This CDR3 has 14 residues. The table came from immunoSEQ multiplex PCR; TCRdb's copy has only in-frame clones and leaves some out. The sample yields 95,000 to 150,000 clones, 85% to 95% seen once. The sequence was collected from a human donor who received an intestinal transplant. The sample in question was unstimulated CD4+ T cells sorted from spleen or lymph node cells, obtained before intestinal transplant. V and J are TRBV5-1 and TRBJ2-7, with no clear D. This CDR3 reads CASSLEGRDYEQYF. The CDR3 DNA follows: TGCGCCAGCAGCTTGGAGGGCAGAGACTACGAGCAGTACTTC.